These 22 T cell receptor beta chains originate from one sample sequenced in a study of blood T cell repertoires in COVID-19. Here immunoSEQ multiplex PCR was the method, and the copy in TCRdb shows in-frame clones only, minus some. Of 490,000 or so clones listed, 85% to 90% are singletons. The source material was PBMCs or T cells enriched from blood (not recorded which). All receptors come from a woman in her thirties or forties who had recovered from COVID-19.

V is TRBV2 and J is TRBJ2-7; TRBD1 matches 11 bases. CDR3 size: 15 residues. Looked up from germline, CDR1 is SNHLY and CDR2 is FYNNEI. V dropped 5 bases and J dropped 1; count of bases not matched to a gene: 4. Written as DNA, the CDR3 is TGTGCCAGCAGTAAGGACAGGGGGCGATCCTACGAGCAGTACTTC. Its translation: CASSKDRGRSYEQYF.

The chain has TRBV30 and TRBJ2-1; 7 bases fit TRBD2. J lost 3 bases, V lost 4 bases, and 9 bases had no gene match. Germline loops: CDR1 GTSNPN, CDR2 SVGIG (reference sequence). The CDR3 has 15 residues. The CDR3 region has the DNA TGTGCCTGGACATCACCGGGACTACTCTACAATGAGCAGTTCTTC. Translating it yields CAWTSPGLLYNEQFF.

This clone was recorded only once. The chain has TRBV11-2 and TRBJ2-2; 11 positions match TRBD2. Germline V gene lookup returns CDR1 SGHAT and CDR2 FQNNGV. The CDR3 is 16 amino acids. J lost 4 bases, V lost 0 bases, and 1 base had no gene match. The CDR3 here is CASSLELAGVTGELFF. The CDR3 DNA is TGTGCCAGCAGCTTAGAACTAGCGGGAGTCACCGGGGAGCTGTTTTTT. Drawing the rest from reference TRBV11-2 and TRBJ2-2, the complete variable domain is EAGVAQSPRYKIIEKRQSVAFWCNPISGHATLYWYQQILGQGPKLLIQFQNNGVVDDSQLPKDRFSAERLKGVDSTLKIQPAKLEDSAVYLCASSLELAGVTGELFFGEGSRLTVL.

The chain combines TRBV11-2 with TRBJ1-2; D not certain. Germline values: CDR1 SGHAT, CDR2 FQNNGV. Trimming left V 6 bases short and J 8 bases short, with 22 bases between. CDR3 size: 15 residues. The CDR3 bases are TGTGCCAGCAGTTTGGAGATGCTCGGTTCCGAGGGCTACACCTTC. This translates into CASSLEMLGSEGYTF.

The CDR3 here is CASSWGESYGYTF. The CDR3 coding sequence is TGTGCCAGCAGCTGGGGGGAGAGCTATGGCTACACCTTC. This rearrangement joins TRBV11-2 to TRBJ1-2; possible D gene TRBD1, 5 bases. Deletions cut 4 bases from V and 4 bases from J, with 10 bases between. Germline CDR1 SGHAT, CDR2 FQNNGV. There are 13 residues in the CDR3.

Turning to this clone: The same CDR3 also results from other DNA sequences found in this sample. The V call is TRBV27, the J call TRBJ2-1; D is uncertain. This CDR3 spans 14 amino acids. From germline, CDR1 is MNHEY and CDR2 SMNVEV (reference sequence). V dropped 3 bases and J dropped 0 bases, with 6 bases sitting between them. CDR3 region: CASSLTGSYNEQFF. DNA for the CDR3: TGTGCCAGCAGTTTGACTGGCTCCTACAATGAGCAGTTCTTC.

This rearrangement joins TRBV27 to TRBJ1-1, with D perhaps matching TRBD1 (6 bases). The CDR3 spans 16 residues. Germline CDR1 MNHEY, CDR2 SMNVEV (reference sequence). V lost 5 bases, J lost 5 bases, and 21 bases lay in between. The CDR3 is CASSPPDRREGTEAFF. In DNA, the CDR3 is TGTGCCAGCAGTCCCCCGGACAGACGCGAGGGGACTGAAGCTTTCTTT.

This chain joins TRBV4-3 and TRBJ1-1, with TRBD1 matching over 10 bases. Losses at the gene ends were 4 bases for V and 5 bases for J; bases not matched to a gene: 10. CDR3 size: 16 residues. The germline gives CDR1 LGHNA, CDR2 YSLEER. Here the CDR3 reads CASSLWDRGMGTEAFF. CDR3 nucleotide sequence: TGCGCCAGCAGCCTATGGGACAGGGGTATGGGGACTGAAGCTTTCTTT.

The V and J genes are TRBV2 and TRBJ2-5, with 7 positions matching TRBD1. Trimming took 7 bases from V and 4 from J; bases not matched to a gene: 9. Germline CDR1 is SNHLY and CDR2 is FYNNEI. This CDR3 contains 14 residues. Here the CDR3 reads CASNRQGRGETQYF. The CDR3, as DNA: TGTGCCAGCAACAGACAGGGACGGGGAGAGACCCAGTACTTC.

Only one count was recorded for this clone. The rearrangement joins TRBV27 to TRBJ1-1; 8 bases map to TRBD1. CDR1 is MNHEY, CDR2 SMNVEV, per germline (reference sequence). CDR3 size: 16 residues. After removal of 3 bases from V and 8 bases from J, the junction contained 14 bases not matched to a gene. The CDR3 sequence is CASSFPVAGGLSEAFF. In DNA, the CDR3 is TGTGCCAGCAGTTTCCCCGTGGCAGGGGGCTTGTCGGAAGCTTTCTTT.

The J gene is TRBJ1-1, the V gene TRBV7-9; the match to TRBD1 covers 9 bases. With V trimmed by 7 bases and J by 7 bases, 10 bases remained unmatched. Germline V lookup: CDR1 SEHNR, CDR2 FQNEAQ (reference sequence). The CDR3 length is 14 residues. DNA of the CDR3: TGTGCCAGCAAACATACAGGGGGCGAGGGTGAAGCTTTCTTT. Residues: CASKHTGGEGEAFF. Using reference TRBV7-9 and TRBJ1-1 for the parts outside the CDR3, the full variable domain is DTGVSQNPRHKITKRGQNVTFRCDPISEHNRLYWYRQTLGQGPEFLTYFQNEAQLEKSRLLSDRFSAERPKGSFSTLEIQRTEQGDSAMYLCASKHTGGEGEAFFGQGTRLTVV.

CDR3 loop: CASSSLAEADTQYF. For the CDR3, the DNA is TGTGCCAGCAGCTCCTTAGCGGAGGCAGATACGCAGTATTTT. The V gene is TRBV7-2, the J gene TRBJ2-3; weak D call: TRBD2 (6 bases). There are 14 residues in the CDR3. Deletions cut 4 bases from V and 4 bases from J, with 12 bases between. The germline gives CDR1 SGHTA, CDR2 FQGNSA.

The gene calls are TRBV2 and TRBJ1-1; D is possibly TRBD1 (6 bases). Germline-derived CDR1 and CDR2 are SNHLY and FYNNEI. The V gene lost 6 bases and the J gene lost 5 bases, with 19 bases spanning the gap. CDR3 length: 15 residues. The CDR3 reads CASSQKVQGQTEAFF. CDR3 DNA: TGTGCCAGCAGCCAAAAGGTGCAGGGGCAGACTGAAGCTTTCTTT.

Note on this clone: This sample also contains other DNA sequences that code for the same CDR3. V is TRBV3-1 (or the pseudogene TRBV3-2) and J is TRBJ1-1; D remains unclear. CDR3 length: 12 residues. Deletions cut 6 bases from V and 6 bases from J, with 11 bases between. Germline CDR1 reads LGHDT; CDR2 reads YNNKEL (reference sequence). The CDR3 nucleotides are TGTGCCAGCAGTCCGTTCGGGGCTGAAGCTTTCTTT. Amino acid sequence: CASSPFGAEAFF.

The chain carries TRBV4-2 and TRBJ2-1; 8 bases are a match to TRBD2. Trimming removed 2 bases from V and 9 bases from J; junction bases left unmatched: 12. Looked up from germline, CDR1 is LGHNA and CDR2 is YNFKEQ. The CDR3 is 16 amino acids. Here the CDR3 reads CASSQSGTSGLGEQFF. The CDR3 nucleotides are TGTGCCAGCAGCCAATCCGGGACTAGTGGGTTAGGTGAGCAGTTCTTC.

The chain links TRBV5-5 to TRBJ1-2, with TRBD1 matching 8 bases. Germline assignment: CDR1 SGHKS and CDR2 YYEKEE (reference sequence). V lost 4 bases and J lost 7; bases outside the gene matches: 12. The CDR3 runs to 15 residues. The CDR3 nucleotides are TGTGCCAGCAGCAGCAGACAGGGGCCTCTATCTGGCTACACCTTC. It codes for CASSSRQGPLSGYTF.

The J gene is TRBJ1-1, the V gene TRBV5-8, with 11 bases matching TRBD1. The CDR3 is made up of 16 amino acids. Losses at the gene ends were 5 bases for V and 6 bases for J; bases not matched to a gene: 12. Germline V gene data show CDR1 as SGHTS and CDR2 as YDEGEE. The CDR3 coding sequence is TGTGCCAGCAGGAGGGACAGGGGGTCATGGGGTCCTGAAGCTTTCTTT. It yields the protein CASRRDRGSWGPEAFF. Full variable domain (outside the CDR3, taken from reference TRBV5-8 and TRBJ1-1): EAGVTQSPTHLIKTRGQQATLRCSPISGHTSVYWYQQALGLGLQFLLWYDEGEERNRGNFPPRFSGRQFPNYSSELNVNALELEDSALYLCASRRDRGSWGPEAFFGQGTRLTVV.

This chain links TRBV24-1 with TRBJ2-2, with a weak D call TRBD1 (6 bases). This CDR3 has 13 residues. Trimming left V 9 bases short and J 4 bases short, with 11 bases between. Germline CDR1 KGHDR, CDR2 SFDVKD. The CDR3 reads CATAQGGTGELFF. The CDR3 DNA follows: TGTGCCACCGCACAGGGCGGCACCGGGGAGCTGTTTTTT.

The chain recombines TRBV30 with TRBJ1-6; D gene uncertain. Germline CDR1 is GTSNPN and CDR2 is SVGIG (reference sequence). The CDR3 contains 14 residues. Trimming pared 3 bases from V and 7 bases from J, leaving 13 bases between. CDR3 DNA: TGTGCCTGGAGCGCAACAACGGGGAATTCACCCCTCCACTTT. Translating gives CAWSATTGNSPLHF.

J is TRBJ1-3 and V is TRBV3-1 (or the pseudogene TRBV3-2); 12 bases align to TRBD1. This CDR3 has 18 residues. Germline V lookup: CDR1 LGHDT, CDR2 YNNKEL (reference sequence). V dropped 4 bases and J dropped 4; count of bases not matched to a gene: 11. The CDR3 sequence is CASSRTQGQGARGNTIYF. The CDR3, as DNA: TGTGCCAGCAGCCGAACTCAGGGACAGGGGGCACGAGGAAACACCATATATTTT.

This rearrangement joins TRBV10-3 to TRBJ2-3; 10 nucleotides agree with TRBD2. This CDR3 comprises 17 residues. From germline, CDR1 is ENHRY and CDR2 SYGVKD. After removal of 11 bases from V and 0 bases from J, the junction contained 14 bases not matched to a gene. CDR3 sequence: CASKEELAGTSTDTQYF. The CDR3, as DNA: TGTGCCTCAAAGGAAGAACTAGCGGGGACTAGCACAGATACGCAGTATTTT.

Regarding this clone: Distinct nucleotide sequences in the sample also encode this CDR3. V is TRBV12-3 or TRBV12-4 and J is TRBJ1-1; D is ambiguous. CDR3 length: 12 amino acids. Trimming took off 4 bases at V and 4 bases at J, with 7 bases between the two ends. As DNA, the CDR3 is TGTGCCAGCAGTTCTAGAGGCACTGAAGCTTTCTTT. This gives the protein CASSSRGTEAFF.